Listed here are 9 T cell receptor beta chains from one sample, sequenced in a study of blood T cell repertoires in COVID-19. Repertoires were generated with immunoSEQ multiplex PCR, while TCRdb's copy carries only in-frame clones and drops some. The data show roughly 170,000 clones, with roughly 85% seen just once and about 28% held by the top ten. Sequenced: peripheral blood. These receptors came from a woman in her 70s with acute or convalescent COVID-19.

This clone was counted a few times. This sequence joins TRBV6-5 and TRBJ1-5; 7 positions agree with TRBD1. The CDR3 has 14 residues. The germline CDR1 and CDR2 sequences are MNHEY and SVGAGI. J lost 4 bases, V lost 6 bases, and 6 bases had no gene match. This CDR3 reads CASRGPGGNQPQHF. In nucleotides, the CDR3 is TGTGCCAGCAGGGGGCCAGGGGGGAATCAGCCCCAGCATTTT.

This chain connects TRBV29-1 to TRBJ2-7, with D possibly TRBD2 on 5 matching bases. The CDR3 is 14 residues long. The germline V and J ends were trimmed by 4 bases and 1 base, with 14 bases remaining between them. Per germline, CDR1 SQVTM and CDR2 ANQGSEA. The CDR3 here is CSVVLRVQSYEQYF. In DNA, the CDR3 is TGCAGCGTTGTATTGAGGGTACAATCCTACGAGCAGTACTTC.

The chain combines TRBV3-1 (or the pseudogene TRBV3-2) with TRBJ2-1; the match to TRBD2 covers 13 bases. Per the germline V gene, CDR1 is LGHDT and CDR2 is YNNKEL (reference sequence). This CDR3 comprises 15 residues. The trim removed 4 bases at V and 6 bases at J, leaving 3 bases unmatched. CDR3 nucleotide sequence: TGTGCCAGCAGCCCTAGGACTAGCGGGGGCAATGAGCAGTTCTTC. Translation: CASSPRTSGGNEQFF.

This sequence joins TRBV6-5 and TRBJ2-2; D perhaps matches TRBD1 (6 bases). The CDR3 runs 15 residues. CDR1 MNHEY and CDR2 SVGAGI come from the germline V gene. The V end was cut by 5 bases, the J end by 5 bases, with 15 bases between. The CDR3 DNA reads as TGTGCCAGCAGTAACCCTACAGGGTTGACCGGGGAGCTGTTTTTT. Encoded protein: CASSNPTGLTGELFF.

The rearrangement uses TRBV5-1 and TRBJ1-4; TRBD1 aligns across 8 bases. Trimming took 0 bases from V and 8 from J; bases not matched to a gene: 12. CDR3 length: 17 residues. From germline, CDR1 is SGHRS and CDR2 YFSETQ. The CDR3 spells CASSLGRGTGRGEKLFF. CDR3 coding DNA: TGCGCCAGCAGCTTGGGCCGGGGGACAGGCAGGGGAGAAAAACTGTTTTTT.

This clone was seen just once. The chain combines TRBV12-3 or TRBV12-4 with TRBJ2-2; TRBD1 is a possible D gene (6 bases). This CDR3 comprises 13 residues. Trimming shortened V by 4 bases and J by 7 bases, and 10 bases separated the two germline ends. CDR3: CASSWGQNGELFF. The CDR3 coding sequence is TGTGCCAGCAGTTGGGGGCAGAACGGGGAGCTGTTTTTT.

In nucleotides, the CDR3 is TGTGCCAGCAGCCCAGGCCAGGGGATGACCCAAGAGACCCAGTACTTC. Translated, it gives CASSPGQGMTQETQYF. The chain employs TRBV11-2 and TRBJ2-5, with D maybe TRBD1 (6 bases). Per the germline V gene, CDR1 is SGHAT and CDR2 is FQNNGV. Trimming shortened V by 5 bases and J by 1 base, and 17 bases separated the two germline ends. The CDR3 covers 16 residues.

The chain couples TRBV12-3 or TRBV12-4 to TRBJ2-1; perhaps TRBD2 as D (7 bases). V lost 6 bases, J lost 15 bases, and 21 bases lay in between. The CDR3 contains 13 residues. CDR3 DNA sequence: TGTGCCAGCAGCCAAGGGGGGGGAGGTCGTCTGTTCTTC. It specifies CASSQGGGGRLFF.

The rearrangement uses TRBV29-1 and TRBJ2-2; weak D call: TRBD2 (6 bases). Trimming left V 5 bases short and J 1 base short, with 11 bases between. The CDR3 sequence is 14 residues long. Germline-derived CDR1 and CDR2 are SQVTM and ANQGSEA. The CDR3 coding sequence is TGCAGCGTTCGGATAGCGGTGAACACCGGGGAGCTGTTTTTT. It yields the protein CSVRIAVNTGELFF.